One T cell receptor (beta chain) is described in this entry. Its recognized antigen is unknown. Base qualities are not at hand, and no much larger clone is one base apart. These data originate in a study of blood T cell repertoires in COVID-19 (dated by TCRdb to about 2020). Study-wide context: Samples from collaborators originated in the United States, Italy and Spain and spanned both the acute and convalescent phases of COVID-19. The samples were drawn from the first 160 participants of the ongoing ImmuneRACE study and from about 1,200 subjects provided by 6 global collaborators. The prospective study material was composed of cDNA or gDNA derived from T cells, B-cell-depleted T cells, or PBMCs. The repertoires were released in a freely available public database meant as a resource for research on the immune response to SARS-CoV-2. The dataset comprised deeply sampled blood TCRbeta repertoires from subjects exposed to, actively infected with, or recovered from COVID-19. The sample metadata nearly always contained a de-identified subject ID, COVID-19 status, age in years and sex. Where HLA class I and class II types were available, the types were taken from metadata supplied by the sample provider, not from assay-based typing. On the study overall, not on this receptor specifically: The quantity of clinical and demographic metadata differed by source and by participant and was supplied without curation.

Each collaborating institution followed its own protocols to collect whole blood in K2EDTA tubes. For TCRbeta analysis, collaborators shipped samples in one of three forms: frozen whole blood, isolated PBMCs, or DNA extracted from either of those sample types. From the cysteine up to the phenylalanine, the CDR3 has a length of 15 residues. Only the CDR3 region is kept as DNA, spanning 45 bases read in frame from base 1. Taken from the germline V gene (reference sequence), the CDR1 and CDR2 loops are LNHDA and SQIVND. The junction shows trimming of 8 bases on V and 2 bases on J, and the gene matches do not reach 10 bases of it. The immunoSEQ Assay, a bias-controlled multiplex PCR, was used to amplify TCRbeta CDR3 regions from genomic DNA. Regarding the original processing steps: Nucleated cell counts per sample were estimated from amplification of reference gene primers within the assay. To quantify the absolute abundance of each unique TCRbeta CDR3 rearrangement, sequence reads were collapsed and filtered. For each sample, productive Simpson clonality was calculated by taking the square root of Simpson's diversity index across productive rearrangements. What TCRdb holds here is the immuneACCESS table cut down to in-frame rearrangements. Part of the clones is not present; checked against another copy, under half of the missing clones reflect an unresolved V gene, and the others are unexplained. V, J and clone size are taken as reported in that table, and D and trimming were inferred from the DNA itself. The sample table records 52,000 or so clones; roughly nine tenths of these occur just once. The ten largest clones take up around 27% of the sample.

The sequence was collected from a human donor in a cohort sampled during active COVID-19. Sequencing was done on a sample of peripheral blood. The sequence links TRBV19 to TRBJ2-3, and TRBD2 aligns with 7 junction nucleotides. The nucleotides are TGTGCCAGTGCCGAGGGAGGGACTTACACAGATACGCAGTATTTT. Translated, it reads CASAEGGTYTDTQYF.